One T cell receptor (beta chain) is described in this entry. Its matching antigen is unknown. This entry is derived from a study of cytomegalovirus exposure and HLA in healthy donors. V gave up 3 bases and J gave up 6 bases; unmatched junction bases: 12. Looked up from germline, CDR1 is LGHNA and CDR2 is YNFKEQ. The CDR3 extends over 16 amino acids. Whole-study results and caveats: A missense DCLRE1C variant was associated with V- and J-gene trimming of TCR beta chains in a later analysis, and an independent cohort replicated the association.

The study ran its PCR with 60 Vbeta and 13 Jbeta primers. The protocol was immunoSEQ multiplex PCR, while the TCRdb copy is restricted to in-frame clones and leaves out a portion. The data contain 200,000 to 250,000 clones, 77% of them singletons. This receptor was obtained from a woman aged 55-69 years in good health and CMV-seropositive. Sequences were obtained from PBMCs. This rearrangement joins TRBV4-2 to TRBJ2-7; 9 bases match TRBD1. CDR3: CASSHENPGQGIEQYF. As DNA, the CDR3 is TGTGCCAGCAGCCACGAAAACCCGGGACAGGGAATCGAGCAGTACTTC.